Reported below is one T cell receptor (beta chain). V was shortened by 6 bases and J by 1 base, with 9 bases between the two germline ends. The CDR3 has 13 residues. Germline CDR1 WNHNN, CDR2 SYGVQD (reference sequence). These data come from a study of CD8+CD57+ T cells in acquired aplastic anemia. The use of genomic DNA as template underpinned the TCR beta VDJ and CDR3 profiling. TCRdb ran MiXCR on the reads and lists one entry per CDR3 protein. This table holds approximately 200,000 distinct CDR3 sequences, less than 65% found once. This TCR was sampled from a human donor with severe aplastic anemia or a healthy control (not recorded which). The chain carries TRBV10-1 and TRBJ1-1; D unresolved. Sequences were obtained from sorted CD4+, CD8+, or CD8+CD57+ T cells (not recorded which) from PBMCs. The CDR3 region has the DNA TGCGCCAGCAGCCCCAGGCGGAACACTGAAGCTTTCTTT. This translates into CASSPRRNTEAFF.